This is a list of T cell receptor beta chains from one sample in a study of blood T cell repertoires in COVID-19. Sequenced by immunoSEQ multiplex PCR; TCRdb stores in-frame clones only, minus some. The table lists around 210,000 clones, roughly 85% of them singletons. Sample: peripheral blood. The receptors shown here come from a man aged 50 to 59 with COVID-19, enrolled during active disease. CDR3s include the opening cysteine and the closing phenylalanine or tryptophan. The D gene is left open where the match is weak. Expanded clones are given a class, and other clones once, few, many or no size at all.

clone_size j_call v_call d_call cdr3_nt cdr3_aa
. TRBJ1-6 TRBV27 . TGTGCCAGCAGTCCGCAGGCAGCCTATAATTCACCCCTCCACTTT CASSPQAAYNSPLHF
. TRBJ2-1 TRBV18 TRBD1 TGTGCCAGCTCACCTTCCGGGACAGGGGTTAATGAGCAGTTCTTC CASSPSGTGVNEQFF
. TRBJ1-2 TRBV5-4 TRBD1 TGTGCCAGCAGCCCCGACCGACAGGGTCGCTATGGCTACACCTTC CASSPDRQGRYGYTF
. TRBJ2-1 TRBV7-9 TRBD2 TGTGCCAGCAGACAGGGACTAGCGATCAATGAGCAGTTCTTC CASRQGLAINEQFF
. TRBJ2-3 TRBV2 TRBD2 TGTGCCAGCAGTGAGTCGCTGCGGGGGGGCGAAGATACGCAGTATTTT CASSESLRGGEDTQYF
once TRBJ2-1 TRBV6-9 . TGTGCCAGCAGCTACTCCGGACTCAACAATGAGCAGTTCTTC CASSYSGLNNEQFF
. TRBJ2-3 TRBV25-1 . TGTGCCAGCAGTGATCCCCTCAGGGTGACAGATACGCAGTATTTT CASSDPLRVTDTQYF
few TRBJ1-5 TRBV7-9 TRBD1 TGTGCCAGCAGCACCGGGACAGGGACTCAGCCCCAGCATTTT CASSTGTGTQPQHF
. TRBJ1-2 TRBV9 TRBD1 TGTGCCAGCAGCGAGTCCGGGACAGGGGTTCGCGGCTACACCTTC CASSESGTGVRGYTF
. TRBJ1-2 TRBV7-9 TRBD1 TGTGCCAGCAGCCCCGGACAGGGCGGAGGCTACACCTTC CASSPGQGGGYTF
. TRBJ1-5 TRBV30 . TGTGCCTGGAGCCCCAGGGAGGGTATTAGCAATCAGCCCCAGCATTTT CAWSPREGISNQPQHF
few TRBJ2-1 TRBV27 . TGTGCCAGCAGTCCTCGTGGGTGGAGTGAGCAGTTCTTC CASSPRGWSEQFF
. TRBJ1-5 TRBV20-1 TRBD1 TGCAGTGCTAGTCGTCCCGGGACAGGGAGCAATCAGCCCCAGCATTTT CSASRPGTGSNQPQHF
. TRBJ2-7 TRBV25-1 . TGTGCCAGCAGGTCTCCCAGCTCCTACGAGCAGTACTTC CASRSPSSYEQYF
. TRBJ2-1 TRBV5-4 . TGTGCCAGCAGCTACCGGGGGGCGGGCAACAATGAGCAGTTCTTC CASSYRGAGNNEQFF
. TRBJ2-2 TRBV30 . TGTGCCTGGAGTGGGTCAGGGGTTTTGACCGGGGAGCTGTTTTTT CAWSGSGVLTGELFF
. TRBJ2-7 TRBV7-9 TRBD2 TGTGCCAGCAGCGGAAGCGGGGGGGGCGAGCAGTACTTC CASSGSGGGEQYF
. TRBJ1-6 TRBV3-1/TRBV3-2 . TGTGCCAGCAGCCCCGGACTCTCCATCTCACCCCTCCACTTT CASSPGLSISPLHF
. TRBJ1-1 TRBV5-6 TRBD1 TGTGCCAGCAGCCCAAGGGACAGGAGTTGGGTGGAAAAAGCTTTCTTT CASSPRDRSWVEKAFF
few TRBJ1-2 TRBV19 TRBD1 TGTGCCAGTAGAGACTCGGGACAGGGTGTCTATGGCTACACCTTC CASRDSGQGVYGYTF
. TRBJ2-1 TRBV6-2/TRBV6-3 . TGTGCCAGCAGTAGCGGGACAATCGATAATATATACAATGAGCAGTTCTTC CASSSGTIDNIYNEQFF
. TRBJ2-1 TRBV7-9 TRBD2 TGTGCCAGCAGCAGTCCGGGACTAGCGGGGGACAATGAGCAGTTCTTC CASSSPGLAGDNEQFF
many TRBJ1-1 TRBV28 . TGTGCCAGCACCCTAGGCACGTTGAACACTGAAGCTTTCTTT CASTLGTLNTEAFF
. TRBJ2-7 TRBV19 TRBD1 TGTGCCAGTAGCCAGGGACAGGCCGTGGAGCAGTACTTC CASSQGQAVEQYF
. TRBJ1-1 TRBV11-2 TRBD1 TGTGCCAGCAGCTCCACTGGGGCAGGGGGGGCTTTCTTT CASSSTGAGGAFF
. TRBJ2-6 TRBV5-1 . TGCGCCAGCAGCCTCGGACAGTGGACCTCTGGGGCCAACGTCCTGACTTTC CASSLGQWTSGANVLTF
. TRBJ2-7 TRBV10-2 . TGCGCCAGCAGTGTAACAGACGAGCAGTACTTC CASSVTDEQYF
. TRBJ1-1 TRBV18 . TGTGCCAGCTCACCAGGGGGGGGGAACACTGAAGCTTTCTTT CASSPGGGNTEAFF
. TRBJ2-7 TRBV11-2 . TGTGCCAGCAGCTTAGGAACTCCATACGAGCAGTACTTC CASSLGTPYEQYF
. TRBJ2-3 TRBV19 TRBD2 TGTGCCACCGGACTAGCGGGGGCCCCAGATACGCAGTATTTT CATGLAGAPDTQYF
. TRBJ2-1 TRBV4-2 . TGTGCCAGCAGCCAAGAGAGGCAGGGGTGGGGGAATGAGCAGTTCTTC CASSQERQGWGNEQFF
. TRBJ2-1 TRBV30 . TGTGCCTGGAACCTAGGGGGGGGGTCATACAATGAGCAGTTCTTC CAWNLGGGSYNEQFF
. TRBJ1-2 TRBV5-1 . TGCGCCAGCAGAAGCGCTGTTACGAGACTAATGCAAGGCTACACCTTC CASRSAVTRLMQGYTF
. TRBJ2-3 TRBV7-9 . TGTGCCAGCACCTCTATTTATAGCACAGATACGCAGTATTTT CASTSIYSTDTQYF
. TRBJ2-1 TRBV10-3 . TGTGCCCCGAGGAGGACTATCTCCTACAATGAGCAGTTCTTC CAPRRTISYNEQFF
. TRBJ1-1 TRBV19 TRBD1 TGTGCCAGTAGTAGCCGGACAGGGGGCCGAGAGAACACTGAAGCTTTCTTT CASSSRTGGRENTEAFF
. TRBJ1-1 TRBV28 . TGTGCCAGCAGTTTACCCCATCTAAACACTGAAGCTTTCTTT CASSLPHLNTEAFF
. TRBJ1-5 TRBV7-6 . TGTGCCAGCAGCCAAGGGGGGGGAAATCAGCCCCAGCATTTT CASSQGGGNQPQHF
. TRBJ2-7 TRBV6-2/TRBV6-3 . TGTGCCAGCAGTAGAGGGAAATGGTACGAGCAGTACTTC CASSRGKWYEQYF
. TRBJ2-2 TRBV9 . TGTGCCAGCAGCGTAGGTCAAACCGGGGAGCTGTTTTTT CASSVGQTGELFF
once TRBJ1-1 TRBV7-9 TRBD1 TGTGCCAGCAGCTTTTCGACAGGGAGCTCTGAAGCTTTCTTT CASSFSTGSSEAFF
once TRBJ2-5 TRBV3-1/TRBV3-2 TRBD2 TGTGCCAGCAGCCCGGGACTAGCGGGGGGGCCTCCGAAGACCCAGTACTTC CASSPGLAGGPPKTQYF